Presented here are 32 T cell receptor beta chains from one specimen sequenced in a study of CD4+ T cells in melanoma. Method: immunoSEQ multiplex PCR; TCRdb's copy keeps in-frame clones and lacks some. The table has 15,000 or so clones, approximately 63% seen once; the top ten hold 15% to 19%. Sequenced: cells from a culture (not recorded whether cultured in vitro). The receptors originated from a human donor with melanoma.

The genes are TRBV18 and TRBJ2-5; D is ambiguous. The V gene lost 3 bases and the J gene lost 0 bases, with 8 bases spanning the gap. The germline gives CDR1 KGHSH, CDR2 LQKENI. This CDR3 has 14 amino acids. The CDR3 loop reads CASSPRSYQETQYF. As DNA, the CDR3 is TGTGCCAGCTCACCTCGATCGTACCAAGAGACCCAGTACTTC.

The chain employs TRBV5-1 and TRBJ2-1; D possibly matches TRBD1 or TRBD2 (5 bases each). This CDR3 is 13 amino acids long. The V end lost 0 bases, the J end lost 10 bases, and 11 bases lay between the germline ends. In germline, CDR1 is SGHRS, CDR2 YFSETQ. CDR3: CASSLAGSDEQFF. The CDR3 DNA reads as TGCGCCAGCAGCTTGGCAGGGAGTGACGAGCAGTTCTTC.

The chain carries TRBV6-6 and TRBJ2-7, with D perhaps TRBD1 or TRBD2 (6 bases each). Germline V lookup: CDR1 MNHNY, CDR2 SVGAGI (reference sequence). The CDR3 is 15 residues long. V was clipped by 2 bases and J by 3 bases, with 14 bases between them. The CDR3 protein is CASSYGGGGFYEQYF. The CDR3 bases are TGTGCCAGCAGTTACGGCGGAGGGGGATTCTACGAGCAGTACTTC.

The V call is TRBV4-2, the J call TRBJ1-2; 10 positions match TRBD1. With V trimmed by 5 bases and J by 4 bases, 4 bases remained unmatched. CDR3 size: 14 residues. CDR1 LGHNA and CDR2 YNFKEQ come from the germline V gene. CDR3 coding DNA: TGTGCCAGCAGCGGCCGGGACAGGGGCTATGGCTACACCTTC. Translation: CASSGRDRGYGYTF.

The rearrangement links TRBV2 to TRBJ1-5, with D perhaps TRBD1 (5 bases). The V end was cut by 8 bases, the J end by 8 bases, with 16 bases between. The CDR3 consists of 13 residues. The germline CDR1 and CDR2 sequences are SNHLY and FYNNEI. CDR3 sequence (DNA): TGTGCCAGCGCGGGGCTCTCTGGGGAGCCCCAGCATTTT. Encoded protein: CASAGLSGEPQHF.

The gene calls are TRBV5-1 and TRBJ2-5; no clear D. The CDR3 is 13 amino acids. V was trimmed by 4 bases and J by 4 bases, leaving 11 bases between them. Germline CDR1 reads SGHRS; CDR2 reads YFSETQ. The CDR3 loop is CASSLLLRETQYF. The CDR3 nucleotides are TGCGCCAGCAGCCTGCTACTAAGAGAGACCCAGTACTTC.

The rearrangement links TRBV4-1 to TRBJ1-4; D is unresolved. Trimming left V 1 base short and J 4 bases short, with 10 bases between. Germline CDR1 is MGHRA and CDR2 is YSYEKL. The CDR3 runs to 15 residues. CDR3: CASSQVQAVNEKLFF. CDR3 in DNA: TGCGCCAGCAGCCAAGTGCAGGCGGTTAATGAAAAACTGTTTTTT.

V is TRBV4-1 and J is TRBJ2-3, with 8 bases matching TRBD2. Germline V gives CDR1 MGHRA, CDR2 YSYEKL. There are 17 residues in the CDR3. With 8 bases clipped from V and 0 bases from J, the junction kept 13 bases outside the gene matches. The CDR3 sequence is CASATGLTSESTDTQYF. CDR3 nucleotide sequence: TGCGCCAGCGCGACGGGCCTGACTAGCGAGAGCACAGATACGCAGTATTTT.

J is TRBJ2-7 and V is TRBV6-5, with unresolved D. The CDR3 is 12 residues long. CDR1 is MNHEY, CDR2 SVGAGI, per germline. With 4 bases removed from V and 0 bases from J, the gap between germline ends came to 4 bases. CDR3 sequence reads: CASSLDSYEQYF. CDR3 bases: TGTGCCAGCAGTTTGGACTCCTACGAGCAGTACTTC.

This clone was found a few times. V gene TRBV11-2 combines with J gene TRBJ2-7; 8 positions match TRBD1. CDR3 length: 15 residues. V gave up 4 bases and J gave up 4 bases; unmatched junction bases: 9. Germline CDR1 SGHAT, CDR2 FQNNGV. The CDR3 here is CASSSYRGTAYEQYF. CDR3 nucleotides: TGTGCCAGCAGCTCCTACAGGGGGACCGCGTACGAGCAGTACTTC.

The CDR3 DNA follows: TGTGCCAGTAGTATAACGAACACTGAAGCTTTCTTT. The encoded protein is CASSITNTEAFF. V usage is TRBV19 and J usage is TRBJ1-1; D remains unclear. Germline V lookup: CDR1 LNHDA, CDR2 SQIVND (reference sequence). Trimming stripped 2 bases from V and 1 base from J, with 2 bases between. CDR3 length: 12 amino acids.

The V gene is TRBV5-1, the J gene TRBJ2-5, with a tentative D call TRBD1 (7 bases). The CDR3 consists of 14 residues. V was shortened by 3 bases and J by 1 base, with 10 bases between the two germline ends. Germline CDR1 reads SGHRS; CDR2 reads YFSETQ. The CDR3: CASSSQGGQETQYF. CDR3 in DNA: TGCGCCAGCAGCTCCCAGGGGGGCCAAGAGACCCAGTACTTC.

This CDR3 is CASSPWAGDSPLHF. The CDR3 nucleotides read TGTGCCAGCAGTCCCTGGGCGGGGGATTCACCCCTCCACTTT. This chain joins TRBV6-6 and TRBJ1-6, with a tentative D call TRBD1 (5 bases). This CDR3 region has 14 residues. The germline gives CDR1 MNHNY, CDR2 SVGAGI (reference sequence). V was clipped by 5 bases and J by 8 bases, with 13 bases between them.

This clone was seen a handful of times. The chain carries TRBV6-1 and TRBJ2-3, with unresolved D. The germline CDR1 and CDR2 sequences are MNHNS and SASEGT. V was shortened by 6 bases and J by 2 bases, with 12 bases between the two germline ends. This CDR3 comprises 14 residues. This CDR3 is CASRMGRATDTQYF. The CDR3 DNA sequence: TGTGCCAGCAGAATGGGTAGGGCCACAGATACGCAGTATTTT.

This clone came up once. The V call is TRBV5-4, the J call TRBJ2-6; a possible D gene is TRBD1 (6 bases). The length of the CDR3 is 16 residues. CDR1 and CDR2 from the germline V gene are SGHNT and YYREEE (reference sequence). V was pared by 4 bases and J by 0 bases, with 11 bases between. The CDR3: CASSLGTRSGANVLTF. In DNA form, the CDR3 reads TGTGCCAGCAGCCTTGGGACACGCTCTGGGGCCAACGTCCTGACTTTC.

This clone showed up just once. This chain connects TRBV7-9 to TRBJ1-1; tentatively, D is TRBD1 (5 bases). V gave up 5 bases and J gave up 5 bases, with 15 bases separating them. Germline CDR1 SEHNR, CDR2 FQNEAQ (reference sequence). CDR3 length: 14 amino acids. CDR3 loop: CASSPTGRRTEAFF. The CDR3 DNA follows: TGTGCCAGCAGCCCCACGGGGCGCCGGACTGAAGCTTTCTTT.

This clone is a singleton in its sample. This rearrangement joins TRBV5-3 to TRBJ1-3, with TRBD1 identical over 7 bases. TRBV5-3 is an ORF for which the function is uncertain. The CDR3 is 18 amino acids. The V gene end was trimmed by 2 bases and the J gene end by 3 bases; junction bases not matched to a gene: 14. The CDR3 DNA reads TGTGCCAGAAGCTTTATGTCCCGGGGAGGGGGCCGTGGAAACACCATATATTTT. As protein: CARSFMSRGGGRGNTIYF.

This chain connects TRBV7-9 to TRBJ2-7; 7 bases align to TRBD1. CDR3 size: 13 residues. Per germline, CDR1 SEHNR and CDR2 FQNEAQ (reference sequence). J was trimmed by 3 bases and V by 1 base; bases with no gene match: 0. CDR3: CASSLGTGYEQYF. CDR3 sequence (DNA): TGTGCCAGCAGCTTAGGGACAGGCTACGAGCAGTACTTC.

V is TRBV29-1 and J is TRBJ1-2; no clear D gene. The length of the CDR3 is 13 residues. Per the germline V gene, CDR1 is SQVTM and CDR2 is ANQGSEA. Written as DNA, the CDR3 is TGCAGTGCGGGGTTGGGAGCTAACTATGGCTACACCTTC. Amino acid sequence: CSAGLGANYGYTF.

The J gene is TRBJ2-1, the V gene TRBV18; TRBD1 matches at 9 bases. This CDR3 comprises 17 residues. The V gene end was trimmed by 2 bases and the J gene end by 6 bases; junction bases not matched to a gene: 11. Germline V gene sequence: CDR1 KGHSH, CDR2 LQKENI. In DNA, the CDR3 is TGTGCCAGCTCACCATTGGCGTACCGGGACAGGGTCAATGAGCAGTTCTTC. Translated: CASSPLAYRDRVNEQFF.

The chain is built from TRBV11-2 and TRBJ2-7, with 9 bases identical to TRBD1. The CDR3 covers 13 residues. Germline assignment: CDR1 SGHAT and CDR2 FQNNGV. The ends lost 7 bases at V and 6 bases at J; junction bases unmatched: 7. The DNA for the CDR3 is TGTGCCAGCACCCGGGACAGGGAAAGCGAGCAGTACTTC. This gives the protein CASTRDRESEQYF.

The chain couples TRBV14 to TRBJ2-1; tentative D call: TRBD2 (7 bases). The germline V and J ends were trimmed by 5 bases and 5 bases, with 19 bases remaining between them. The germline CDR1 and CDR2 sequences are SGHDN and FVKESK. The CDR3 runs to 16 residues. The CDR3 DNA sequence: TGTGCCAGCAGCAGGGGCGGTGCGGGGGCGAACAATGAGCAGTTCTTC. It encodes CASSRGGAGANNEQFF.

The chain uses TRBV7-3 and TRBJ2-5; possibly TRBD1 or TRBD2 for D (6 bases each). The V end lost 5 bases, the J end lost 3 bases, and 10 bases lay between the germline ends. The CDR3 contains 13 residues. Germline V gene sequence: CDR1 SGHTA, CDR2 FQGTGA. In DNA, the CDR3 is TGTGCCAGCAGCGGGGGGCCCAAAGAGACCCAGTACTTC. Translated: CASSGGPKETQYF.

In its sample, this clone was seen a few times. The rearrangement joins TRBV4-1 to TRBJ1-6; the match to TRBD1 covers 11 bases. CDR3 length equals 17 residues. The germline V gene encodes CDR1 MGHRA and CDR2 YSYEKL. V lost 2 bases to trimming and J lost 10 bases; unmatched junction nucleotides: 10. CDR3 coding DNA: TGCGCCAGCAGCCAAACAGCGGACAGGGGGCGAGAATCACCCCTCCACTTT. Amino acid sequence: CASSQTADRGRESPLHF.

In this sample, this clone turned up a few times. The V call is TRBV27, the J call TRBJ1-2; D is possibly TRBD1 (6 bases). The V gene lost 6 bases and the J gene lost 3 bases, with 11 bases spanning the gap. Germline V CDR1 and CDR2: MNHEY, SMNVEV (reference sequence). This CDR3 region has 13 residues. CDR3 protein: CASRDREYYGYTF. As DNA, the CDR3 is TGTGCCAGCAGGGACAGAGAATACTATGGCTACACCTTC.

V usage is TRBV5-1 and J usage is TRBJ1-5; weak D call: TRBD1 (6 bases). Trimming took 3 bases from V and 4 from J, leaving 14 bases between them. From germline, CDR1 is SGHRS and CDR2 YFSETQ. The CDR3 runs to 15 residues. The CDR3 bases are TGCGCCAGCAGCTCAGGGGACGGGGAGAATCAGCCCCAGCATTTT. This codes for CASSSGDGENQPQHF. The variable domain in full, completed from reference TRBV5-1 and TRBJ1-5, reads KAGVTQTPRYLIKTRGQQVTLSCSPISGHRSVSWYQQTPGQGLQFLFEYFSETQRNKGNFPGRFSGRQFSNSRSEMNVSTLELGDSALYLCASSSGDGENQPQHFGDGTRLSIL.

CDR3 nucleotides: TGTGCCAGCAGCCCGCTTGGGGAAGGCGAAAAACTGTTTTTT. Protein product: CASSPLGEGEKLFF. The chain carries TRBV5-5 and TRBJ1-4; the D is unclear. The V gene's germline CDR1 is SGHKS and CDR2 YYEKEE (reference sequence). The CDR3 covers 14 residues. The V end lost 4 bases, the J end lost 8 bases, and 15 bases lay between the germline ends.

The chain is built from TRBV4-2 and TRBJ2-7; D is unresolved. V shed 1 base and J shed 7 bases, with 14 bases lying between them. This CDR3 has 14 amino acids. In germline, CDR1 is LGHNA, CDR2 YNFKEQ. Here the CDR3 DNA reads TGTGCCAGCAGCCAAGCACACTTGGCAGGTGAGCAGTACTTC. Its translation: CASSQAHLAGEQYF.

This chain links TRBV6-1 with TRBJ2-3; a possible D gene is TRBD2 (6 bases). The CDR3 has 16 residues. CDR1 is MNHNS and CDR2 is SASEGT in the germline V gene. Trimming cost V 2 bases and J 4 bases, with 16 bases left between them. The CDR3, as DNA: TGTGCCAGCAGTGAAAGGGGCGGGGTGAGCCCAGATACGCAGTATTTT. Translation gives CASSERGGVSPDTQYF.

The chain links TRBV6-1 to TRBJ2-1, with 12 bases identical to TRBD2. This CDR3 has 15 amino acids. Looked up from germline, CDR1 is MNHNS and CDR2 is SASEGT. With V trimmed by 5 bases and J by 8 bases, 7 bases remained unmatched. This CDR3 is CASSLLAGGQDEQFF. DNA for the CDR3: TGTGCCAGCAGTTTACTAGCGGGGGGCCAGGATGAGCAGTTCTTC.

This clone has only a few counts. The CDR3 DNA is TGCGCCAGCAGCACGGGACAGGGTAGAACTGAAGCTTTCTTT. Encoded protein: CASSTGQGRTEAFF. The genes are TRBV5-1 and TRBJ1-1; 9 nucleotides agree with TRBD1. The ends lost 4 bases at V and 5 bases at J; junction bases unmatched: 6. Germline CDR1 SGHRS, CDR2 YFSETQ. The CDR3 loop spans 14 amino acids. The full variable domain, in which reference TRBV5-1 and TRBJ1-1 provide the parts outside the CDR3, is KAGVTQTPRYLIKTRGQQVTLSCSPISGHRSVSWYQQTPGQGLQFLFEYFSETQRNKGNFPGRFSGRQFSNSRSEMNVSTLELGDSALYLCASSTGQGRTEAFFGQGTRLTVV.

This clone was recorded only once. The chain uses TRBV6-6 and TRBJ1-2; a weak D match, TRBD1 (5 bases). The CDR3 is made up of 15 amino acids. V lost 4 bases and J lost 5, with 17 bases in between. The germline gives CDR1 MNHNY, CDR2 SVGAGI (reference sequence). The CDR3, as DNA: TGTGCCAGCAGTTTAAGGGGACGGACTCTATATGGCTACACCTTC. This gives the protein CASSLRGRTLYGYTF.